This T cell receptor (beta chain) was recovered during a study of cytomegalovirus exposure and HLA in healthy donors. This CDR3 region has 14 residues. J lost 9 bases, V lost 4 bases, and 6 bases had no gene match. Looked up from germline, CDR1 is WSHSY and CDR2 is SAAADI. PCR was performed using 60 Vbeta and 13 Jbeta primers. The assay was immunoSEQ multiplex PCR, and TCRdb's table has in-frame clones only and misses some. The sample lists 250,000 to 350,000 clones; 80% to 90% were seen once. In the case of this clone: Its specificity is not known.

Findings and limits, study-wide: In all likelihood, a cluster of highly shared sequence variants was a sequencing artifact.

The chain joins TRBV10-2 to TRBJ2-1; 10 positions agree with TRBD2. Sequenced sample: PBMCs. The TCR sequence derives from a man in his forties in good health and CMV-seropositive. CDR3 residues: CASSVASGSGEQFF. The DNA of the CDR3 is TGCGCCAGCAGTGTGGCTAGCGGGAGCGGTGAGCAGTTCTTC.